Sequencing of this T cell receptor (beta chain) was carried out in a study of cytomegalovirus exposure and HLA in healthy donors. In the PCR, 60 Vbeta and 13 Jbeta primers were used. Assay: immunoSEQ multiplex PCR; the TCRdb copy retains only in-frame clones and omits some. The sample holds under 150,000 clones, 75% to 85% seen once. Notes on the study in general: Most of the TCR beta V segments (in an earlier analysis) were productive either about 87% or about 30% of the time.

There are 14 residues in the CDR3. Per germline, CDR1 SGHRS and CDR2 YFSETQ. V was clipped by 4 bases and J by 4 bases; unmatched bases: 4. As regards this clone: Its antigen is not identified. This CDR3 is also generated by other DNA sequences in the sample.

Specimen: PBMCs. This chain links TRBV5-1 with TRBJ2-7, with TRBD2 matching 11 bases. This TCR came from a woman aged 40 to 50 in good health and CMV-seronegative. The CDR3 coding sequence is TGCGCCAGCAGCGCGGGGACTAGCGGTTACGAGCAGTACTTC. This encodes CASSAGTSGYEQYF.